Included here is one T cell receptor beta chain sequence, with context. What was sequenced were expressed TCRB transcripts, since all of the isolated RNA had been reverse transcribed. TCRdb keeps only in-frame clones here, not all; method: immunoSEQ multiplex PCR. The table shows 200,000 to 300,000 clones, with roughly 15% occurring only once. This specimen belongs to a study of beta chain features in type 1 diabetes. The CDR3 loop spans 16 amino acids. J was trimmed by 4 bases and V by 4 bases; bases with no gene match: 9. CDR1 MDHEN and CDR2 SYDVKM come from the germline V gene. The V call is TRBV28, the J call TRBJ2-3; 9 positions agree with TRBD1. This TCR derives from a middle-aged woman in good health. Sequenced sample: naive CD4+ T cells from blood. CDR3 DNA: TGTGCCAGCAGTTCGCCGGGGACAGGGAGGGCAGATACGCAGTATTTT. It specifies CASSSPGTGRADTQYF.